Each of the 21 T cell receptor beta chains below was sequenced from the same sample in a study of T cells expressing NK-cell markers. TCRdb reanalyzed the 5' RACE reads and collapses them to one entry per CDR3 protein, without DNA. In total, the table holds 150,000 to 170,000 distinct CDR3 sequences. The sequencing input was blood T cells: a sorted CD56 or NKG2C T cell subset, CD4+ or CD8+ T cells, or bulk PBMC T cells (not recorded which). These receptors all stem from a woman aged 50 to 60 in good health.

This chain joins TRBV7-6 and TRBJ2-7; TCRdb calls TRBD2, which cannot be checked without DNA. CDR3 length: 14 residues. Per germline, CDR1 SGHVS and CDR2 FNYEAQ. CDR3: CASSRSLGKAEQYF.

The chain combines TRBV7-9 with TRBJ2-7. This CDR3 has 13 amino acids. Germline V gives CDR1 SEHNR, CDR2 FQNEAQ (reference sequence). The CDR3 is CASGLGSHYEQYF.

The CDR3 protein is CASSQDQREDEQYF. This rearrangement joins TRBV4-2 to TRBJ2-7; TCRdb names TRBD2, which stays unverified in the absence of DNA. CDR3 length: 14 amino acids. Germline assignment: CDR1 LGHNA and CDR2 YNFKEQ.

The chain employs TRBV6-6 and TRBJ2-1; TCRdb outputs TRBD2, but without DNA this stays unchecked. Germline values: CDR1 MNHNY, CDR2 SVGAGI (reference sequence). The length of the CDR3 is 17 residues. The CDR3 protein is CASRMTSGGSSYNEQFF.

The V and J genes are TRBV29-1 and TRBJ2-7; TCRdb's D gene call, TRBD1, goes unchecked for lack of DNA. The CDR3 spans 15 residues. Per the germline V gene, CDR1 is SQVTM and CDR2 is ANQGSEA. CDR3 in amino acids: CSVPGQGPSVYEQYF.

The genes are TRBV12-5 and TRBJ1-2; absent DNA, TCRdb's TRBD1 call cannot be checked. Per the germline V gene, CDR1 is LGHNT and CDR2 is FRNRAP. This CDR3 spans 16 amino acids. CDR3 loop: CASGSGGGPANYGYTF.

This rearrangement joins TRBV27 to TRBJ2-7. The CDR3 extends over 14 amino acids. Germline loops: CDR1 MNHEY, CDR2 SMNVEV (reference sequence). The CDR3 spells CASSSQITRDEQYF.

The chain combines TRBV2 with TRBJ2-1. Germline V lookup: CDR1 SNHLY, CDR2 FYNNEI. This CDR3 is built from 12 residues. The CDR3 here is CASSGSYNEQFF.

The chain carries TRBV5-1 and TRBJ2-1; TCRdb's D call, TRBD1, is unchecked because there is no DNA. The CDR3 runs to 15 residues. CDR1 is SGHRS and CDR2 is YFSETQ in the germline V gene. The CDR3 loop reads CASSLAGRGRDEQFF.

V gene TRBV29-1 combines with J gene TRBJ2-2; the TRBD1 assignment by TCRdb is unverifiable without DNA. The CDR3 is 14 amino acids. Germline CDR1 reads SQVTM; CDR2 reads ANQGSEA. CDR3 sequence reads: CSVTGGYNTGELFF.

This sequence joins TRBV29-1 and TRBJ2-1; TCRdb proposes TRBD2, but this gene call is untestable without DNA. The germline CDR1 and CDR2 sequences are SQVTM and ANQGSEA. The CDR3 sequence is 14 residues long. The CDR3: CSASTGAEWNEQFF.

This chain uses TRBV5-1 with TRBJ2-7. CDR3 size: 13 residues. Germline CDR1 is SGHRS and CDR2 is YFSETQ. The chain's CDR3 is CASSLDIGDEQYF.

This chain joins TRBV29-1 and TRBJ2-3; TCRdb gives TRBD1 as the D gene, but with no DNA this cannot be confirmed. Germline V gene data show CDR1 as SQVTM and CDR2 as ANQGSEA. The CDR3 extends over 15 amino acids. The chain's CDR3 is CSVDESAGAADTQYF.

V is TRBV27 and J is TRBJ2-1; TCRdb lists TRBD1, though no DNA is available to test this call. CDR3 length: 15 amino acids. The V gene's germline CDR1 is MNHEY and CDR2 SMNVEV (reference sequence). CDR3 sequence: CASNPGSPLYNEQFF.

The chain uses TRBV20-1 and TRBJ1-1; TCRdb calls TRBD1, which cannot be checked without DNA. The CDR3 consists of 12 residues. Germline lookup yields CDR1 DFQATT and CDR2 SNEGSKA (reference sequence). This CDR3 is CSARDWAGEAFF.

The chain combines TRBV29-1 with TRBJ2-1; TCRdb's D call of TRBD2 is untestable without DNA. The germline CDR1 and CDR2 sequences are SQVTM and ANQGSEA. This CDR3 is 13 amino acids long. CDR3 protein: CSVKLAGSDEQFF.

The gene calls are TRBV5-6 and TRBJ2-4; with no DNA, the TCRdb D assignment of TRBD1 cannot be verified. Germline V CDR1 and CDR2: SGHDT, YYEEEE. The CDR3 covers 17 residues. The CDR3 loop reads CASSLIGPGKTKNIQYF.

The chain uses TRBV3-1 and TRBJ2-5; TCRdb's D call of TRBD1 is untestable without DNA. The CDR3 runs 18 residues. Germline CDR1 and CDR2: LGHDT and YNNKEL (reference sequence). The CDR3 sequence: CASSQDGRDSPYQETQYF.

The V and J genes are TRBV12-3 or TRBV12-4 and TRBJ2-1; with no DNA, the TCRdb D assignment of TRBD2 cannot be verified. This CDR3 spans 18 amino acids. CDR3 amino acids: CASSRTSGSFFSYNEQFF.

The J gene is TRBJ1-1, the V gene TRBV5-6; TCRdb reports TRBD1, a call that lacks DNA to check it against. Germline loops: CDR1 SGHDT, CDR2 YYEEEE. The CDR3 loop spans 16 amino acids. This CDR3 is CASSLVAGAGNTEAFF.

The V call is TRBV4-1, the J call TRBJ2-1; lacking DNA, the TRBD1 call made by TCRdb goes unchecked. Germline V gene data show CDR1 as MGHRA and CDR2 as YSYEKL. The CDR3 covers 16 residues. The CDR3 loop reads CASSLSPGQGTQTQFF.